Detailed here is one TCR beta chain. Its antigen is still unknown. The data were obtained in a study of cytomegalovirus exposure and HLA in healthy donors. Study outcomes and limitations: An analysis done earlier found most TCR beta V segments productive about 87% or about 30% of the time. A later look showed TCR association rates differing by HLA locus, highest for DRB1 and lowest for HLA-C. Common viral pathogens were later found to be apparently linked to several of the most significant clusters.

PCR amplification relied on 60 Vbeta primers (plus 13 Jbeta primers). Profiled with immunoSEQ multiplex PCR; TCRdb holds only in-frame clones, not every one. Among under 150,000 clones listed, approximately 87% were seen once. Germline CDR1 and CDR2: KGHSH and LQKENI. The CDR3 has 11 amino acids. Trimming took off 4 bases at V and 5 bases at J, with 4 bases between the two ends. The chain joins TRBV18 to TRBJ2-3; D not certain. This receptor was obtained from a man aged 40-49 years in good health and CMV-seronegative. Sequencing used PBMCs. In DNA, the CDR3 is TGTGCCAGCTCACTTAGAGATACGCAGTATTTT. Translation: CASSLRDTQYF. Together with reference TRBV18 and TRBJ2-3, the CDR3 gives the full variable domain: NAGVMQNPRHLVRRRGQEARLRCSPMKGHSHVYWYRQLPEEGLKFMVYLQKENIIDESGMPKERFSAEFPKEGPSILRIQQVVRGDSAAYFCASSLRDTQYFGPGTRLTVL.